This T cell receptor (beta chain) derives from a study of OX40 agonist ivuxolimab in advanced cancers. About the research overall: Eligibility rules accepted prior anti-PD-1, anti-PD-L1 or anti-CTLA-4 therapy, and 30% to 40% had some.

Excluded were patients having autoimmune disease history or systemic immunosuppression. With baseline, cycle 4 day 1, and cycle 7 day 1 as timepoints, blood was sampled. Clones were read by immunoSEQ multiplex PCR, and TCRdb kept only the in-frame ones, dropping some. The data show tens of thousands of clones, around nine tenths seen once. The length of the CDR3 is 13 residues. The V and J ends lost 8 bases and 5 bases, in that order; junction bases with no gene match: 2. CDR1 MGHDK and CDR2 SYGVNS come from the germline V gene. Study-wide points: Clonal expansion was seen in CD4+ and CD8+ blood T cells by week 6 at 0.1 to 3.0 mg/kg.

A remark on this clone: Its antigen is unknown.

The sequence was collected from an adult with an advanced solid tumor such as melanoma, head and neck, liver or kidney cancer. Specimen: CD4+ or CD8+ T cells sorted from blood, collected in a trial of the OX40 agonist ivuxolimab. The V and J genes are TRBV25-1 and TRBJ1-5; 11 bases fit TRBD1. The CDR3 protein is CASGTGGDQPQHF. Here the CDR3 DNA reads TGTGCCAGCGGGACAGGGGGAGATCAGCCCCAGCATTTT.